This TCR beta chain appears in the sequencing data of a study of blood T cell repertoires in COVID-19. Per the original data handling: By means of reference gene primer amplification, nucleated cell counts were estimated. Profiling relied on immunoSEQ multiplex PCR, and the TCRdb table lists in-frame clones only, not all of them. V and J calls and clone size are given by that table; D and trimming were obtained from the DNA. The sample holds about 210,000 clones, just over 85% seen once. Germline-derived CDR1 and CDR2 are SEHNR and FQNEAQ (reference sequence). CDR3 length equals 14 residues. The ends were cut back, 8 bases at V and 12 bases at J, with 22 bases in the middle.

This receptor was taken from a young man with active or convalescent COVID-19. Sample: peripheral blood. The gene calls are TRBV7-9 and TRBJ1-4; TRBD1 might be the D (6 bases). CDR3: CASSPDGGWKELFF. CDR3 DNA: TGTGCCAGCTCGCCCGATGGGGGCTGGAAAGAACTGTTTTTT.